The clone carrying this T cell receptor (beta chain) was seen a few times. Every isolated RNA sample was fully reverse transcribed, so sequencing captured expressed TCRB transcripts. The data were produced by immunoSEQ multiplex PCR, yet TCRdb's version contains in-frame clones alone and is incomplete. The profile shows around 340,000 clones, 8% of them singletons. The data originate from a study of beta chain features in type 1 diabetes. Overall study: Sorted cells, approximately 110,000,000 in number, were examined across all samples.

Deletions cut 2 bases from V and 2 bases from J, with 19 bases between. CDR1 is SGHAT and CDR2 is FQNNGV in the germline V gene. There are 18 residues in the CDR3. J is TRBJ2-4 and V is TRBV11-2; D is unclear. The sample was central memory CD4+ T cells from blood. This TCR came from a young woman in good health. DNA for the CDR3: TGTGCCAGCAGCTTAAAATCCTGGAAATCGTCTACCAAAAACATTCAGTACTTC. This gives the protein CASSLKSWKSSTKNIQYF.